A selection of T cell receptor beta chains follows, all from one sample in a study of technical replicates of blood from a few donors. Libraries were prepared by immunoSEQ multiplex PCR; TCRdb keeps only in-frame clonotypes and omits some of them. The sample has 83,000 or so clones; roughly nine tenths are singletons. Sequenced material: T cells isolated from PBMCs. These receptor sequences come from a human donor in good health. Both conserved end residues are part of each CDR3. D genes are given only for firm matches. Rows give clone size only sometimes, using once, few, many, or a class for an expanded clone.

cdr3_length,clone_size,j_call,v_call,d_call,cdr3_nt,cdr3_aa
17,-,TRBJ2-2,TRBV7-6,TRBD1,TGTGCCAGCAGCTTATATACCCCGGGACAGGGGCCCGGGGAGCTGTTTTTT,CASSLYTPGQGPGELFF
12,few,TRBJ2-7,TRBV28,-,TGTGCCAGCAGTTTTGCCGGTTACGAGCAGTACTTC,CASSFAGYEQYF
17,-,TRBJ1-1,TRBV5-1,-,TGCGCCAGCAGCTTGAGGCCTGGGGCAGGGTTGAACACTGAAGCTTTCTTT,CASSLRPGAGLNTEAFF
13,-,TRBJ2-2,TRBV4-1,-,TGCGCCAGCAGCCAAGTCAGTGCCGGGGAGCTGTTTTTT,CASSQVSAGELFF
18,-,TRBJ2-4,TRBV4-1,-,TGCGCCAGCAGCCAAGGTCCTTCTTTAGCAGTCGCCAAAAACATTCAGTACTTC,CASSQGPSLAVAKNIQYF
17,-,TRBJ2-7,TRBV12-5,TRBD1,TGTGCTAGTGGTTTGGTAAAGACAGGGGCCACTTCGGCCGAGCAGTACTTC,CASGLVKTGATSAEQYF
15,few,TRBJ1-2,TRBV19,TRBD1,TGTGCCAGTAGTACAGGGACAGGGGGCGACTATGGCTACACCTTC,CASSTGTGGDYGYTF
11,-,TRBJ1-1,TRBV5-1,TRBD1,TGCGCCAGCAGCATCGGACAGGGGGCTTTCTTT,CASSIGQGAFF
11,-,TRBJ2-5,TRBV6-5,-,TGTGCCAGCAGCGCTAGAGAGACCCAGTACTTC,CASSARETQYF
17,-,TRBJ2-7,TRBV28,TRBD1,TGTGCCAGCAGTTTCAGGCCCGGGACAGTGATCTCCTACGAGCAGTACTTC,CASSFRPGTVISYEQYF
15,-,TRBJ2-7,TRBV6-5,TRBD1,TGTGCCAGCAGTTCAAGGACAGGGGGCCTCTACGAGCAGTACTTC,CASSSRTGGLYEQYF
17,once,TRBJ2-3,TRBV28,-,TGTGCCATAATCAATCGAACGGGAAGGAGGAGCACAGATACGCAGTATTTT,CAIINRTGRRSTDTQYF
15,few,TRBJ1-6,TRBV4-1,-,TGCGCCAGCAGCCAAGGTGACAGCCAGCAATCACCCCTCCACTTT,CASSQGDSQQSPLHF
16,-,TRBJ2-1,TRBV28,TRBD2,TGTGCCAGCAGTTCTGGTGGGGTAGCGGGAGCGGTTGAGCAGTTCTTC,CASSSGGVAGAVEQFF
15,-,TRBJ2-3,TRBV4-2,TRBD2,TGTGCCAGCAGCCAAGAGCGGGGGGGCGGCGATACGCAGTATTTT,CASSQERGGGDTQYF
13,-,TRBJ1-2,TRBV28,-,TGTGCCAGCAGGACCGCGGTCCTCTATGGCTACACCTTC,CASRTAVLYGYTF
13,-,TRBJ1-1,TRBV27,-,TGTGCCAGCAGTTTATCCAGGAACACTGAAGCTTTCTTT,CASSLSRNTEAFF
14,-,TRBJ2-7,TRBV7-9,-,TGTGCCAGCAGCTTAGTACAGGTGACCTACGAGCAGTACTTC,CASSLVQVTYEQYF
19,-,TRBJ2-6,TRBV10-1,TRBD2,TGCGCCAGCAGTGCGGCGGGAGACCGGTTTTTTTCTGGGGCCAACGTCCTGACTTTC,CASSAAGDRFFSGANVLTF
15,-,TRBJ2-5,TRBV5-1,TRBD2,TGCGCCAGCAGCTTGGTTTCCCTAGCGGAAGAGACCCAGTACTTC,CASSLVSLAEETQYF
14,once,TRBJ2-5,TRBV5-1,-,TGCGCCAGCTACGCGTCAATCCCGGAAGAGACCCAGTACTTC,CASYASIPEETQYF
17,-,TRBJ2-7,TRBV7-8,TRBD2,TGTGCCAGCAGCACGACTCTCGCCGGGACTAGCTTCTACGAGCAGTACTTC,CASSTTLAGTSFYEQYF
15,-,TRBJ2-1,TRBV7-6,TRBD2,TGTGCCAGCAGCTTACGGGAGGGCTCCTACAATGAGCAGTTCTTC,CASSLREGSYNEQFF
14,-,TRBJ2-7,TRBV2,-,TGTGCCAGCAGGACACCCAGTTTGTCGTACGAGCAGTACTTC,CASRTPSLSYEQYF
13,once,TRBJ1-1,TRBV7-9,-,TGTGCCAGCAGCTTACCAATGAACACTGAAGCTTTCTTT,CASSLPMNTEAFF
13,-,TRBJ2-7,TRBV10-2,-,TGCGCCAGCAGTGGCCTAGCAGCGTACGAGCAGTACTTC,CASSGLAAYEQYF
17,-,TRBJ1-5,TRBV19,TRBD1,TGTGCCAGTAGTCCGTGGGGGACAGGGGAATTTAATCAGCCCCAGCATTTT,CASSPWGTGEFNQPQHF
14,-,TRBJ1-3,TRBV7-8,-,TGTGCCACCGCCCCCCTAGTGGCCCTCAACACCATATATTTT,CATAPLVALNTIYF
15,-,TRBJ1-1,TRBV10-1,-,TGCGCCAGCAGTGATGGGGGCAGGATGAACACTGAAGCTTTCTTT,CASSDGGRMNTEAFF
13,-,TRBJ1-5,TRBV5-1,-,TGCGCCAGCAGCATATCTAGCAATCAGCCCCAGCATTTT,CASSISSNQPQHF
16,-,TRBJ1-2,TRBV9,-,TGTGCCAGCAGCCCAGCCCAGGGATCACCACTCTATGGCTACACCTTC,CASSPAQGSPLYGYTF
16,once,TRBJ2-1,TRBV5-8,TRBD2,TGTGCCAGCAGCTTGGAGAGGGGACTAGCTCACAATGAGCAGTTCTTC,CASSLERGLAHNEQFF
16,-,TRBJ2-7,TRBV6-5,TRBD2,TGTGCCAGCAGTTACGACGGAAGCGGGAGGGCCCACGAGCAGTACTTC,CASSYDGSGRAHEQYF
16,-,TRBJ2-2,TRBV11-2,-,TGTGCCAGCAGCTTGACGACAGGCCTAGCACCCGGGGAGCTGTTTTTT,CASSLTTGLAPGELFF
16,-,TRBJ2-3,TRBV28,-,TGTGCCAGCAGTTTGGTTCGAGGCTCTAGCACAGATACGCAGTATTTT,CASSLVRGSSTDTQYF
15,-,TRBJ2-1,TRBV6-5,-,TGTGCCAGCAGTTACGGCGGGAAATATTACAATGAGCAGTTCTTC,CASSYGGKYYNEQFF
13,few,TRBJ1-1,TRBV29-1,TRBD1,TGCAGCGGGGGACAGGGGATAAACACTGAAGCTTTCTTT,CSGGQGINTEAFF
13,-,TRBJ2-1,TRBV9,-,TGTGCCAGCAGCGTTGAAGAGAACGTAGCGGAGTTCTTC,CASSVEENVAEFF
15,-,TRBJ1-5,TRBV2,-,TGTGCCAGCCACGAGGGTAGTAAGAGCAATCAGCCCCAGCATTTT,CASHEGSKSNQPQHF
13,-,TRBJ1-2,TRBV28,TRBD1,TGTGCCAGCAGTTCTGGACAGGGAGGGGGCTACACCTTC,CASSSGQGGGYTF
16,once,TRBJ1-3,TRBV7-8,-,TGTGCCAGCAGCTTAGCAGGACAGAGCTCTGGAAACACCATATATTTT,CASSLAGQSSGNTIYF
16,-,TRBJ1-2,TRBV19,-,TGTGCCAGTAGTATAGATGAGGGCCAGGGGATCCGTGGCTACACCTTC,CASSIDEGQGIRGYTF
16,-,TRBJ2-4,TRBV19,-,TGTGCCAGTAGTCTCTGGGACTCACTAGCCAAAAACATTCAGTACTTC,CASSLWDSLAKNIQYF
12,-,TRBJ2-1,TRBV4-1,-,TGCGCCAGCAGCCCAGGTTACAATGAGCAGTTCTTC,CASSPGYNEQFF
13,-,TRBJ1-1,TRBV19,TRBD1,TGTGCCAGTAGTCCCACAGGGGGCACTGAAGCTTTCTTT,CASSPTGGTEAFF
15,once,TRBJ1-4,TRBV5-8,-,TGTGCCAGCAGTCCTGATCGAGGAAACAATGAAAAACTGTTTTTT,CASSPDRGNNEKLFF
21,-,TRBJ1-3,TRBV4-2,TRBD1,TGTGCCAGCAGCCAAATAGTACCGGGACAGGGTGAAGGTACCTCTGGAAACACCATATATTTT,CASSQIVPGQGEGTSGNTIYF
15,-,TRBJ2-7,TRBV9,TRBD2,TGTGCCAGCAGCGTTGGACTAGCGGGGGCCTACGAGCAGTACTTC,CASSVGLAGAYEQYF
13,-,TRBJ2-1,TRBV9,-,TGTGCCAGCAGCGTAGGATCGGGCAATGAGCAGTTCTTC,CASSVGSGNEQFF
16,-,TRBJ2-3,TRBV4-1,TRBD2,TGCGCCAGCCAAGGGATGTCTAGCGGGATATCTGATACGCAGTATTTT,CASQGMSSGISDTQYF
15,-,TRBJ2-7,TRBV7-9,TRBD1,TGTGCCAGCAGCTCCTCCCAGACAGGGGGCGGTGAGCAGTACTTC,CASSSSQTGGGEQYF
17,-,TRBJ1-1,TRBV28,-,TGTGCCAGCAGACTACTGGATGACAGTAGGATGAACACTGAAGCTTTCTTT,CASRLLDDSRMNTEAFF